This T cell receptor beta chain was captured in a study of human T cells and chemical hapten exposure. Study in general: The study lasted roughly 22 weeks, and patients were dosed weekly with diphenylcyclopropenone on the scalp throughout. The study's findings and limits: Every donor had alopecia, and their immune response may therefore differ from healthy people's.

TCRdb passed the RACE reads through MiXCR, listing each CDR3 protein once. This sample has approximately 400,000 distinct CDR3 sequences, with approximately 5.1% found just once. Indicated time point: patch test 1, 2 weeks after DPC sensitization. This sample's treatment: therapeutic diphenylcyclopropenone sensitization with weekly scalp DPC. Researchers extracted total RNA from unfractionated whole blood. Looked up from germline, CDR1 is KGHDR and CDR2 is SFDVKD. The V end lost 7 bases, the J end lost 4 bases, and 12 bases lay between the germline ends. The CDR3 spans 13 residues. Concerning this clonotype: The antigen remains unidentified.

The clonotype comes from a woman aged 50 to 60 with alopecia areata. Some clones in this sample may be carry-over from other donors' samples. This chain uses TRBV24-1 with TRBJ1-1; weak D call: TRBD1 (6 bases). The source was whole blood, collected in connection with sensitization to the hapten diphenylcyclopropenone (DPC). The CDR3 region is CATRNREGTEAFF. The CDR3 DNA sequence: TGTGCCACCAGGAACAGGGAAGGCACTGAAGCTTTCTTT.